The 30 T cell receptor beta chains given below trace back to one sample, sequenced in a study of cytomegalovirus exposure and HLA in healthy donors. Primers included in the PCR were 60 Vbeta and 13 Jbeta primers. TCRdb's copy holds only in-frame clones and misses some; the assay was immunoSEQ multiplex PCR. This sample has roughly 180,000 clones, with more than 70% found just once. Sequenced input: PBMCs. All receptors derive from a middle-aged woman in good health and CMV-seropositive.

This clone was counted only a few times. This chain joins TRBV7-2 and TRBJ1-5, with D perhaps matching TRBD1 (6 bases). V was clipped by 2 bases and J by 5 bases, with 16 bases between them. This CDR3 spans 16 amino acids. The germline V gene encodes CDR1 SGHTA and CDR2 FQGNSA. The CDR3 reads CASSLNGAGVHQPQHF. The CDR3 nucleotides are TGTGCCAGCAGCTTAAACGGAGCAGGGGTGCATCAGCCCCAGCATTTT.

The chain links TRBV9 to TRBJ2-1; 7 bases match TRBD1. V lost 0 bases to trimming and J lost 3 bases; unmatched junction nucleotides: 6. The CDR3 is made up of 16 amino acids. Germline V gene sequence: CDR1 SGDLS, CDR2 YYNGEE. The CDR3 sequence is CASSVDQGDIYNEQFF. The CDR3 coding sequence is TGTGCCAGCAGCGTAGACCAGGGGGACATCTACAATGAGCAGTTCTTC.

The V gene is TRBV27, the J gene TRBJ2-2; a possible D gene is TRBD1 (5 bases). Germline loops: CDR1 MNHEY, CDR2 SMNVEV (reference sequence). V was trimmed by 3 bases and J by 1 base, leaving 9 bases between them. The CDR3 spans 15 residues. The DNA of the CDR3 is TGTGCCAGCAGTTTGTCTAGGGGGAACACCGGGGAGCTGTTTTTT. This gives the protein CASSLSRGNTGELFF.

CDR3 DNA: TGCGCCAGCAGCCAAGCGACTAGCGGGGCTGGAGGTCGCGTGGGAAATACGCAGTATTTT. This codes for CASSQATSGAGGRVGNTQYF. This chain links TRBV4-1 with TRBJ2-3; 11 nucleotides match TRBD2. Germline V gene data show CDR1 as MGHRA and CDR2 as YSYEKL. With 1 base clipped from V and 7 bases from J, the junction kept 19 bases outside the gene matches. CDR3 length: 20 amino acids.

The rearrangement uses TRBV27 and TRBJ2-3, with 9 bases lining up with TRBD1. The germline V gene has CDR1 MNHEY and CDR2 SMNVEV (reference sequence). The V gene end was trimmed by 3 bases and the J gene end by 2 bases; junction bases not matched to a gene: 3. The CDR3 extends over 15 amino acids. CDR3 nucleotides: TGTGCCAGCAGTTTGGGGACAGGGAACACAGATACGCAGTATTTT. The encoded protein is CASSLGTGNTDTQYF.

This chain connects TRBV19 to TRBJ2-1; the match to TRBD2 covers 9 bases. This CDR3 is 16 amino acids long. With V trimmed by 5 bases and J by 1 base, 6 bases remained unmatched. The germline gives CDR1 LNHDA, CDR2 SQIVND (reference sequence). The CDR3 reads CASSPYLAGSYNEQFF. CDR3 coding DNA: TGTGCCAGTAGTCCCTATCTAGCGGGGTCCTACAATGAGCAGTTCTTC. The full variable domain, with the rest looked up from reference TRBV19 and TRBJ2-1, is DGGITQSPKYLFRKEGQNVTLSCEQNLNHDAMYWYRQDPGQGLRLIYYSQIVNDFQKGDIAEGYSVSREKKESFPLTVTSAQKNPTAFYLCASSPYLAGSYNEQFFGPGTRLTVL.

The rearrangement uses TRBV5-1 and TRBJ2-7; 8 nucleotides match TRBD1. Per the germline V gene, CDR1 is SGHRS and CDR2 is YFSETQ. The CDR3 extends over 14 amino acids. Germline trimming cut 4 bases from V and 3 bases from J; bases unmatched to any gene: 6. CDR3 amino acids: CASSATGVGYEQYF. CDR3 DNA: TGCGCCAGCAGCGCGACAGGGGTCGGCTACGAGCAGTACTTC.

V gene TRBV28 combines with J gene TRBJ1-2; D remains unclear. V lost 5 bases and J 0 bases, leaving 4 bases between the germline ends. CDR1 is MDHEN and CDR2 is SYDVKM in the germline V gene. The CDR3 extends over 12 amino acids. CDR3 sequence (DNA): TGTGCCAGCAGTGCAGCTAACTATGGCTACACCTTC. As protein: CASSAANYGYTF.

On this clone: This CDR3 is also generated by other DNA sequences in the sample. The chain recombines TRBV28 with TRBJ1-4; 8 nucleotides align to TRBD1. Losses at the gene ends were 2 bases for V and 8 bases for J; bases not matched to a gene: 4. Germline lookup yields CDR1 MDHEN and CDR2 SYDVKM. The CDR3 length is 14 residues. CDR3 bases: TGTGCCAGCAGTTTAGACAGGGGCCGGGAAAAACTGTTTTTT. It is translated as CASSLDRGREKLFF.

V usage is TRBV5-3 and J usage is TRBJ2-4; D perhaps matches TRBD2 (5 bases). TRBV5-3 is identified as an open reading frame with a role that is uncertain. This CDR3 is 15 amino acids long. V lost 1 base, J lost 6 bases, and 14 bases lay in between. CDR3 nucleotides: TGTGCCAGAAGCTTGAACGAGGGCCGGAGAAACATTCAGTACTTC. The encoded protein is CARSLNEGRRNIQYF.

The chain links TRBV6-5 to TRBJ2-7; tentatively, D is TRBD1 (5 bases). Germline CDR1 MNHEY, CDR2 SVGAGI. Between the trimmed V and J ends, which lost 6 bases and 0 bases, there was a span of 15 bases. The CDR3 spans 15 residues. CDR3 region: CASSFLADSSYEQYF. In nucleotides, the CDR3 is TGTGCCAGCAGCTTCTTGGCAGACAGCTCCTACGAGCAGTACTTC.

The chain couples TRBV28 to TRBJ2-7; the match to TRBD1 covers 10 bases. This CDR3 region has 14 residues. The germline V gene has CDR1 MDHEN and CDR2 SYDVKM. After removal of 6 bases from V and 5 bases from J, the junction contained 7 bases not matched to a gene. The CDR3 reads CASRSRQGAHEQYF. Written as DNA, the CDR3 is TGTGCCAGCAGATCCAGACAGGGGGCCCACGAGCAGTACTTC.

V and J are TRBV19 and TRBJ2-3; possible D gene TRBD2, 6 bases. V was clipped by 1 base and J by 4 bases, with 9 bases between them. CDR3 length: 14 amino acids. Germline CDR1 is LNHDA and CDR2 is SQIVND (reference sequence). The CDR3 reads CASSIVRGSDTQYF. For the CDR3, the DNA is TGTGCCAGTAGTATAGTTCGGGGGTCAGATACGCAGTATTTT.

The rearrangement uses TRBV6-5 and TRBJ2-5; tentatively, D is TRBD1 (6 bases). Germline lookup yields CDR1 MNHEY and CDR2 SVGAGI. The CDR3 is made up of 14 amino acids. Trimming took 5 bases from V and 1 from J, leaving 11 bases between them. DNA of the CDR3: TGTGCCAGCAGTACAGGGTTCGTCCAAGAGACCCAGTACTTC. It specifies CASSTGFVQETQYF.

The DNA for the CDR3 is TGTGCCAGTACGGAAGGCGGGAGCGGGGAGACCCAGTACTTC. It is translated as CASTEGGSGETQYF. The chain links TRBV19 to TRBJ2-5, with 7 bases aligning to TRBD2. V trimming: 7 bases; J trimming: 5 bases; junction bases outside the gene matches: 10. The germline V gene has CDR1 LNHDA and CDR2 SQIVND (reference sequence). The CDR3 covers 14 residues.

The chain links TRBV5-4 to TRBJ2-1; D may be TRBD2 (6 bases). Germline assignment: CDR1 SGHNT and CDR2 YYREEE (reference sequence). This CDR3 has 15 residues. The V gene lost 5 bases and the J gene lost 2 bases, with 14 bases spanning the gap. The DNA of the CDR3 is TGTGCCAGCAGTGTAGGAGGGTGGACCTACAATGAGCAGTTCTTC. This translates into CASSVGGWTYNEQFF.

The V call is TRBV13, the J call TRBJ2-7; TRBD1 matches at 9 bases. Germline CDR1 PRHDT, CDR2 FYEKMQ (reference sequence). V was clipped by 5 bases and J by 7 bases; unmatched bases: 9. CDR3 length: 14 amino acids. The CDR3 sequence: CASSPQGARQEQYF. CDR3 nucleotides: TGTGCCAGCAGCCCACAGGGGGCTCGTCAAGAGCAGTACTTC.

The chain recombines TRBV7-6 with TRBJ2-7, with a weak D call TRBD1 (6 bases). The germline gives CDR1 SGHVS, CDR2 FNYEAQ. CDR3 length: 17 amino acids. Trimming removed 0 bases at V and 1 base at J, with 16 bases between. For the CDR3, the DNA is TGTGCCAGCAGCTTAGCGGATCCGAGACAGGTTTCCTACGAGCAGTACTTC. Encoded protein: CASSLADPRQVSYEQYF.

The chain is built from TRBV19 and TRBJ1-2, with 7 bases identical to TRBD1. The V gene's germline CDR1 is LNHDA and CDR2 SQIVND (reference sequence). V lost 7 bases to trimming and J lost 8 bases; unmatched junction nucleotides: 10. The CDR3 extends over 13 amino acids. Written as DNA, the CDR3 is TGTGCCAGTACACTACGACAGGGCGACGGCTACACCTTC. Amino acids: CASTLRQGDGYTF.

The V and J genes are TRBV29-1 and TRBJ1-1; the match to TRBD1 covers 11 bases. V shed 7 bases, J shed 8 bases, and the junction held 9 bases outside the gene matches. The CDR3 has 13 residues. CDR1 and CDR2 from the germline V gene are SQVTM and ANQGSEA. The DNA for the CDR3 is TGCAGCGCTCGGACAGGGGGCTTCGCCGAAGCTTTCTTT. Translating it yields CSARTGGFAEAFF. Using reference TRBV29-1 and TRBJ1-1 for the parts outside the CDR3, the full variable domain is SAVISQKPSRDICQRGTSLTIQCQVDSQVTMMFWYRQQPGQSLTLIATANQGSEATYESGFVIDKFPISRPNLTFSTLTVSNMSPEDSSIYLCSARTGGFAEAFFGQGTRLTVV.

J is TRBJ2-4 and V is TRBV19, with 13 bases aligning to TRBD2. The CDR3 is 21 residues long. With V trimmed by 3 bases and J by 5 bases, 19 bases remained unmatched. The germline CDR1 and CDR2 sequences are LNHDA and SQIVND (reference sequence). In DNA, the CDR3 is TGTGCCAGTAGTATCCTAGGACTAGCGGGAGTTAAGAGGACGGCGGAAAACATTCAGTACTTC. This translates into CASSILGLAGVKRTAENIQYF.

A few counts support this clone. The chain has TRBV6-1 and TRBJ2-3; weak D call: TRBD2 (5 bases). The ends were cut back, 6 bases at V and 4 bases at J, with 14 bases in the middle. The CDR3 totals 14 residues. Germline CDR1 is MNHNS and CDR2 is SASEGT. The CDR3, as DNA: TGTGCCAGCAGCGTCATTCGGACTTCAGATACGCAGTATTTT. Its translation is CASSVIRTSDTQYF.

V usage is TRBV28 and J usage is TRBJ1-3; 8 positions agree with TRBD1. The ends lost 4 bases at V and 0 bases at J; junction bases unmatched: 8. Germline V gene data show CDR1 as MDHEN and CDR2 as SYDVKM. CDR3 length: 17 amino acids. The CDR3 here is CASSSAGGSHSGNTIYF. CDR3 bases: TGTGCCAGCAGTTCCGCAGGGGGCTCTCACTCTGGAAACACCATATATTTT.

The genes are TRBV29-1 and TRBJ1-2; TRBD1 matches 10 bases. Trimming removed 0 bases from V and 2 bases from J; junction bases left unmatched: 9. The CDR3 is made up of 17 amino acids. The germline gives CDR1 SQVTM, CDR2 ANQGSEA. The chain's CDR3 is CSVEDPGTGASNYGYTF. CDR3 coding DNA: TGCAGCGTTGAAGATCCTGGGACAGGGGCCTCCAACTATGGCTACACCTTC.

J is TRBJ1-2 and V is TRBV19; 9 positions match TRBD1. The germline gives CDR1 LNHDA, CDR2 SQIVND (reference sequence). The trim removed 5 bases at V and 4 bases at J, leaving 5 bases unmatched. This CDR3 spans 14 amino acids. The CDR3, as DNA: TGTGCCAGTAGTCTGGGACAGGGCGGCTATGGCTACACCTTC. It translates to CASSLGQGGYGYTF.

V is TRBV2 and J is TRBJ1-1; possibly TRBD1 for D (6 bases). The CDR3 is 14 amino acids. Trimming removed 6 bases at V and 2 bases at J, with 13 bases between. The germline V gene encodes CDR1 SNHLY and CDR2 FYNNEI. CDR3 in amino acids: CASRRGATNTEAFF. The CDR3 nucleotides read TGTGCCAGCAGGCGGGGGGCGACTAACACTGAAGCTTTCTTT. The full variable domain, completed using reference TRBV2 and TRBJ1-1, is EPEVTQTPSHQVTQMGQEVILRCVPISNHLYFYWYRQILGQKVEFLVSFYNNEISEKSEIFDDQFSVERPDGSNFTLKIRSTKLEDSAMYFCASRRGATNTEAFFGQGTRLTVV.

This clone was found a few times. This sequence joins TRBV19 and TRBJ2-7, with 8 positions matching TRBD1. This CDR3 is 15 amino acids long. The V gene end was trimmed by 4 bases and the J gene end by 1 base; junction bases not matched to a gene: 6. CDR1 and CDR2 from the germline V gene are LNHDA and SQIVND (reference sequence). The CDR3 bases are TGTGCCAGTAGTAGAGCAGGGGGCGAATCCTACGAGCAGTACTTC. Amino acid sequence: CASSRAGGESYEQYF.

About this clone itself: One junction end does not reproduce the germline sequence, and a read error may be involved. This chain links TRBV11-2 with TRBJ2-1; 8 bases map to TRBD2. Germline V gene lookup returns CDR1 SGHAT and CDR2 FQNNGV. The CDR3 covers 15 residues. The CDR3 is CASSLDGRANNEQFF. The CDR3 DNA sequence: TGTGCCAGCAGCCTAGACGGGAGGGCTAACAATGAGCAGTTCTTC.

This chain joins TRBV13 and TRBJ2-7; TRBD2 agrees at 11 bases. CDR3 length: 16 amino acids. Trimming took 1 base from V and 5 from J; bases not matched to a gene: 7. Looked up from germline, CDR1 is PRHDT and CDR2 is FYEKMQ (reference sequence). The DNA of the CDR3 is TGTGCCAGCAGCTTAGTACTTACTAGCGGGAGCCACGAGCAGTACTTC. This sequence encodes CASSLVLTSGSHEQYF.

The CDR3 region has the DNA TGCGCCAGCAGAGCTCTAGCGGGCGACAATGAGCAGTTCTTC. It encodes CASRALAGDNEQFF. The rearrangement links TRBV5-1 to TRBJ2-1; 8 bases are shared with TRBD2. The CDR3 is 14 amino acids. V lost 5 bases and J lost 5; bases outside the gene matches: 6. Per the germline V gene, CDR1 is SGHRS and CDR2 is YFSETQ.